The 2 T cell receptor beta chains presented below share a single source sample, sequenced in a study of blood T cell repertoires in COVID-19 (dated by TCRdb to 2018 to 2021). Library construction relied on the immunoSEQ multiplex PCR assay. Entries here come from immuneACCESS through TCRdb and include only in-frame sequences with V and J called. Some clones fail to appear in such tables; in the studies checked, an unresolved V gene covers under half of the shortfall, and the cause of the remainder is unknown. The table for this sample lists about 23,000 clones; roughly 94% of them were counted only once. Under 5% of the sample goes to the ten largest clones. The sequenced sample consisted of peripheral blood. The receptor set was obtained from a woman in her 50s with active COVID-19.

CDR3 in DNA: TGTGCCAGCAGCTTACTTCCGGGAACCTACGAGCAGTACGTC. Protein product: CASSLLPGTYEQYV. The chain uses TRBV7-2 and TRBJ2-7; perhaps TRBD2 as D (5 bases). Deletions cut 2 bases from V and 2 bases from J, with 10 bases between. The CDR3 is made up of 14 amino acids. The germline V gene has CDR1 SGHTA and CDR2 FQGNSA.

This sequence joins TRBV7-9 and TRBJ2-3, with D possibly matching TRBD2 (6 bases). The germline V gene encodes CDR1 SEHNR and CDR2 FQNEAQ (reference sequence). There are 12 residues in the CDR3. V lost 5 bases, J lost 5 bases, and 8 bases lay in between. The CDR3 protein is CASSTGGDTQYF. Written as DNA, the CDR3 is TGTGCCAGCAGCACCGGGGGAGATACGCAGTATTTT.